Sequencing of this T cell receptor beta chain was carried out in a study of T cells after yellow fever vaccination. Overall study context: Researchers used SMART-Seq v4 Ultra Low Input to prepare fractions that had low cell numbers.

5'RACE template switching produced TCR cDNA carrying a universal primer site and UMIs. Each CDR3 protein gets one entry after TCRdb re-called the 5' RACE reads with MiXCR. This sample has 250,000 or so distinct CDR3 sequences; approximately 6.7% occur once, and the top ten carry approximately 1.1%. The TCR comes from a young man who received the YFV17D yellow fever vaccine. The source was CD4+ T cells sorted from PBMCs, collected on the day of the yellow fever booster vaccination.

The CDR3 loop reads CSAQAGVDEQFF. CDR3 sequence (DNA): TGCAGTGCACAAGCGGGAGTGGATGAGCAGTTCTTC. The chain is built from TRBV20-1 and TRBJ2-1, with 8 bases lining up with TRBD2. The V gene end was trimmed by 6 bases and the J gene end by 8 bases; junction bases not matched to a gene: 6. Germline V CDR1 and CDR2: DFQATT, SNEGSKA (reference sequence). The CDR3 covers 12 residues.